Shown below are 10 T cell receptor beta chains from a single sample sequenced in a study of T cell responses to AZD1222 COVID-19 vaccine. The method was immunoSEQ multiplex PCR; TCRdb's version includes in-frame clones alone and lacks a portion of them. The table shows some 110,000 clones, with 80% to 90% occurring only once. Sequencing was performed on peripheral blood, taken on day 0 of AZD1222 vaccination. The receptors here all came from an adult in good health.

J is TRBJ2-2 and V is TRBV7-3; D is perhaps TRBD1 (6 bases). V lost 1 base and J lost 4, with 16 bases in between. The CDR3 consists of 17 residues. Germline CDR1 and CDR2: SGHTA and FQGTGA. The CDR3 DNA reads TGTGCCAGCAGCTTAAGGCCTGGGGGCCCGGGCACCGGGGAGCTGTTTTTT. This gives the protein CASSLRPGGPGTGELFF.

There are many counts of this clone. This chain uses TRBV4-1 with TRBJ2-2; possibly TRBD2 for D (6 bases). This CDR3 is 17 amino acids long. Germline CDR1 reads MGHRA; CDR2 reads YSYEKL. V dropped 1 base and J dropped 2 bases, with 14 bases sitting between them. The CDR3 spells CASSQVRELANTGELFF. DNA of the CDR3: TGCGCCAGCAGCCAAGTACGGGAACTAGCTAACACCGGGGAGCTGTTTTTT.

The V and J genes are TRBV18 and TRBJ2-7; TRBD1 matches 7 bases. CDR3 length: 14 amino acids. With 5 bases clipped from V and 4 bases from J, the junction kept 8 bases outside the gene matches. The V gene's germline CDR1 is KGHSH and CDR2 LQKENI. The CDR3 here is CASSEQGSPYEQYF. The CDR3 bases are TGTGCCAGCTCAGAACAGGGGTCCCCTTACGAGCAGTACTTC. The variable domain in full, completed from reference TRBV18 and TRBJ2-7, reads NAGVMQNPRHLVRRRGQEARLRCSPMKGHSHVYWYRQLPEEGLKFMVYLQKENIIDESGMPKERFSAEFPKEGPSILRIQQVVRGDSAAYFCASSEQGSPYEQYFGPGTRLTVT.

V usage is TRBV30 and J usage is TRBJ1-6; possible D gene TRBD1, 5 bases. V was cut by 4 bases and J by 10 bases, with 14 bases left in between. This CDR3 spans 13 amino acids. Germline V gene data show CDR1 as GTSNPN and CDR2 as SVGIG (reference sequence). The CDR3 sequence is CAWKPREHSPLHF. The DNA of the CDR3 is TGTGCCTGGAAACCCAGGGAACACTCACCCCTCCACTTT. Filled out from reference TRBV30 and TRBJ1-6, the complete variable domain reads SQTIHQWPATLVQPVGSPLSLECTVEGTSNPNLYWYRQAAGRGLQLLFYSVGIGQISSEVPQNLSASRPQDRQFILSSKKLLLSDSGFYLCAWKPREHSPLHFGNGTRLTVT.

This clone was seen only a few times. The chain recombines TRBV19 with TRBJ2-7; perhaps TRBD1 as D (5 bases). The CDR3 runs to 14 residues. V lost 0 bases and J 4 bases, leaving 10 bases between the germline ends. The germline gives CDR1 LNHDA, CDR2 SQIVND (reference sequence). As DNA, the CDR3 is TGTGCCAGTAGTATAGACCAGGGAAATTACGAGCAGTACTTC. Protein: CASSIDQGNYEQYF. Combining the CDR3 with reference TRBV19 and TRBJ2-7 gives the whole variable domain DGGITQSPKYLFRKEGQNVTLSCEQNLNHDAMYWYRQDPGQGLRLIYYSQIVNDFQKGDIAEGYSVSREKKESFPLTVTSAQKNPTAFYLCASSIDQGNYEQYFGPGTRLTVT.

DNA of the CDR3: TGTGCCAGCAAAAGGACAGGGCTTGAAGCTTTCTTT. This translates into CASKRTGLEAFF. The rearrangement uses TRBV6-5 and TRBJ1-1; TRBD1 aligns across 8 bases. The CDR3 has 12 amino acids. The germline CDR1 and CDR2 sequences are MNHEY and SVGAGI. Unmatched junction bases numbered 5, after V lost 7 bases and J lost 7 bases.

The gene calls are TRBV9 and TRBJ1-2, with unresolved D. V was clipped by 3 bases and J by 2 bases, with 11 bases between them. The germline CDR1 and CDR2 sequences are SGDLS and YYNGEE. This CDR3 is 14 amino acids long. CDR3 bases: TGTGCCAGCAGCGGCGGGTCATCGAACTATGGCTACACCTTC. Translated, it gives CASSGGSSNYGYTF.

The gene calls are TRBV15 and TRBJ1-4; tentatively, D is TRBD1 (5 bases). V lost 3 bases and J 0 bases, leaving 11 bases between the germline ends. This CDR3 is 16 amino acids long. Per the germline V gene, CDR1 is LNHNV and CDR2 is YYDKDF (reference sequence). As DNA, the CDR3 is TGTGCCACCAGCAGGGACAATTCTGCAACTAATGAAAAACTGTTTTTT. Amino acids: CATSRDNSATNEKLFF.

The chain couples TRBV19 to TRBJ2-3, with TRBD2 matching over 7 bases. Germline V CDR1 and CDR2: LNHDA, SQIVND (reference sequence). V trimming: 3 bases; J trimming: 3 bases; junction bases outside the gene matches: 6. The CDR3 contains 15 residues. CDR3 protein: CASSIRGRGTDTQYF. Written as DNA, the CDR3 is TGTGCCAGTAGTATCCGAGGGAGGGGTACAGATACGCAGTATTTT.

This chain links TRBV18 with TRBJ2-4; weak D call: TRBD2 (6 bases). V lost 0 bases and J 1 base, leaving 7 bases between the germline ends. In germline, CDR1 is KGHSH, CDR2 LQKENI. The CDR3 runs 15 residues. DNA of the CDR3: TGTGCCAGCTCACCACCGGAGGGGGCCAAAAACATTCAGTACTTC. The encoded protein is CASSPPEGAKNIQYF.